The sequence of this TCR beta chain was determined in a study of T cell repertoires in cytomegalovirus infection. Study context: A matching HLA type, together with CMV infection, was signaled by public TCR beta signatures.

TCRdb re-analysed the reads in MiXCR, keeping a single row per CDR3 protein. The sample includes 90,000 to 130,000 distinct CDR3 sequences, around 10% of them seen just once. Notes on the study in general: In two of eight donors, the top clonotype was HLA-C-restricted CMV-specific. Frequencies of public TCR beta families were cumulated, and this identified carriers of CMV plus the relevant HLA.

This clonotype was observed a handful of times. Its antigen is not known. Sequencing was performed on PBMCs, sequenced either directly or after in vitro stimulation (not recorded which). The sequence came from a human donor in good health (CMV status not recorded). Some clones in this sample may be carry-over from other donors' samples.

The DNA for the CDR3 is TGTGCCAGCAGTGGAGCTCTGGGGGGGGGAGAGACCCAGTACTTC. Translation gives CASSGALGGGETQYF. The chain has TRBV2 and TRBJ2-5; 7 bases line up with TRBD2. The CDR3 extends over 15 amino acids. Germline assignment: CDR1 SNHLY and CDR2 FYNNEI. V trimming: 4 bases; J trimming: 4 bases; junction bases outside the gene matches: 9.